This TCR beta chain was obtained from a study of spatial heterogeneity in lung cancer. At the level of the study: Strong correlation was found between tumor-region TCR transcript counts and a T cell module score from matched bulk RNA-seq. Every unique TCR and UMI combination, on average, appeared more than ten times in raw reads. Study results and caveats: Counts of expanded alpha and beta TCRs within tumors tracked the tumor nonsynonymous mutation count.

One entry per CDR3 protein, called by TCRdb with MiXCR from the 5' RACE reads. The sample lists about 7,200 distinct CDR3 sequences, roughly 10% occurring once. Time point in this sample: sample taken at primary tumor resection. The donors comprised approximately 75 untreated early-stage non-small cell lung cancer patients. This clonotype was detected a few times. As yet, its antigen is unknown. Per the germline V gene, CDR1 is SGHRS and CDR2 is YFSETQ. V was shortened by 7 bases and J by 2 bases, with 9 bases between the two germline ends. This CDR3 has 12 amino acids. The rearrangement uses TRBV5-1 and TRBJ1-2; weak D call: TRBD1 (6 bases). The sequence was obtained from a female donor with early-stage non-small cell lung cancer. The source was lung tumor tissue, collected at surgery. This CDR3 is CASSGDNYGYTF. In nucleotides, the CDR3 is TGCGCCAGCTCAGGGGACAACTATGGCTACACCTTC.